The subject of this entry is one T cell receptor (beta chain). Among the donors, all were Caucasian adults who lived in Nashville, Tennessee. This sample is drawn from a study of shared clonotypes between healthy human individuals. There are 16 residues in the CDR3. V lost 0 bases, J lost 5 bases, and 14 bases lay in between. Germline V CDR1 and CDR2: ENHRY, SYGVKD. Produced via immunoSEQ multiplex PCR; TCRdb's table is partial and in-frame only. The table shows a few million clones, with more than 80% occurring only once. J is TRBJ1-5 and V is TRBV10-3; D gene uncertain. The clonotype comes from a young man in good health. Some clones in this sample may be carry-over from other donors' samples. Sample: naive CD4+ T cells from PBMCs. Subset defined: CD45RA+ positively selected. In DNA form, the CDR3 reads TGTGCCATCAGTGAGTCTATAGGTAATAGGCATCAGCCCCAGCATTTT. This gives the protein CAISESIGNRHQPQHF.